This T cell receptor beta chain appears in the sequencing data of a study of shared T cell receptors in the human thymus. Germline V CDR1 and CDR2: KGHSH, LQKENI. V shed 6 bases and J shed 2 bases, with 14 bases lying between them. The CDR3 totals 14 residues. Assay: immunoSEQ multiplex PCR; the TCRdb copy retains only in-frame clones and omits some. The sample has 630,000 or so clones, about 90% seen once. This same sample was also part of a study on human thymus T cells. That source adds: The donor group consisted of healthy Finnish infants who were having corrective surgery for congenital heart defects. Thymus tissue was removed during corrective cardiac surgery. Across thymic and blood repertoires, the usage of V and J genes appeared to be biased. Highly overlapping thymic repertoires in unrelated individuals were reported by related research.

Sequencing used thymocytes. This clonotype was sampled from a boy in the first two years of life with a congenital heart defect. This chain links TRBV18 with TRBJ2-7, with a possible D match to TRBD2 (6 bases). The CDR3 here is CASSQPGLPYEQYF. The DNA of the CDR3 is TGTGCCAGCTCCCAACCGGGACTGCCCTACGAGCAGTACTTC.